These 27 T cell receptor beta chains were all obtained from the same sample, sequenced in a study of identifying expanded T cells in peripheral blood. Clones were sequenced by immunoSEQ multiplex PCR, and TCRdb holds only the in-frame ones, with some missing. The data show some 90,000 clones, 88% seen once. Specimen: blood. Receptors were obtained from a person between 18 and 75 years old in good health.

This clone is medium-sized by share. V usage is TRBV27 and J usage is TRBJ1-6; possibly TRBD1 for D (5 bases). This CDR3 has 16 residues. V was clipped by 6 bases and J by 6 bases, with 18 bases between them. Germline CDR1 reads MNHEY; CDR2 reads SMNVEV (reference sequence). CDR3 in amino acids: CASSTGRLLTNSPLHF. The CDR3 DNA sequence: TGTGCCAGCAGCACGGGACGACTTCTCACTAATTCACCCCTCCACTTT.

The chain is built from TRBV29-1 and TRBJ2-1, with 8 bases lining up with TRBD2. The CDR3 runs to 17 residues. Germline CDR1 is SQVTM and CDR2 is ANQGSEA. V lost 2 bases to trimming and J lost 4 bases; unmatched junction nucleotides: 13. CDR3 bases: TGCAGCGTTGAACTCTACGCAGTATTAGCGGGGTACAATGAGCAGTTCTTC. As protein: CSVELYAVLAGYNEQFF.

The chain couples TRBV2 to TRBJ1-2, with D hard to call. CDR1 SNHLY and CDR2 FYNNEI come from the germline V gene. This CDR3 has 14 amino acids. V was cut by 9 bases and J by 4 bases, with 18 bases left in between. CDR3 amino acids: CASGVGFVVYGYTF. The CDR3 DNA reads as TGTGCCAGTGGGGTGGGGTTTGTCGTCTATGGCTACACCTTC.

In nucleotides, the CDR3 is TGTGCCAGCAGCAAAGGGGTCCCGACAGAAGCTGGAAACACCATATATTTT. Translation gives CASSKGVPTEAGNTIYF. This chain links TRBV7-2 with TRBJ1-3; D possibly corresponds to TRBD1 (5 bases). There are 17 residues in the CDR3. The germline V and J ends were trimmed by 5 bases and 2 bases, with 19 bases remaining between them. Per the germline V gene, CDR1 is SGHTA and CDR2 is FQGNSA.

This chain uses TRBV7-2 with TRBJ2-2; D remains unclear. Germline-derived CDR1 and CDR2 are SGHTA and FQGNSA. The CDR3 sequence is 13 residues long. Trimming left V 3 bases short and J 4 bases short, with 6 bases between. CDR3 in DNA: TGTGCCAGCAGCTTCCGAGGCACCGGGGAGCTGTTTTTT. Protein sequence: CASSFRGTGELFF.

The chain has TRBV11-2 and TRBJ2-7; a possible D gene is TRBD2 (6 bases). Trimming shortened V by 3 bases and J by 3 bases, and 12 bases separated the two germline ends. The V gene's germline CDR1 is SGHAT and CDR2 FQNNGV. The CDR3 totals 14 residues. This CDR3 reads CASSFTGGVYEQYF. The CDR3 region has the DNA TGTGCCAGCAGCTTCACCGGGGGAGTCTACGAGCAGTACTTC.

This chain joins TRBV4-3 and TRBJ2-3; D remains ambiguous. The CDR3 is made up of 17 amino acids. Germline CDR1 and CDR2: LGHNA and YSLEER. The V gene lost 0 bases and the J gene lost 0 bases, with 13 bases spanning the gap. CDR3 amino acids: CASSQDLIRSSTDTQYF. Here the CDR3 DNA reads TGCGCCAGCAGCCAAGATCTAATCCGATCTAGCACAGATACGCAGTATTTT.

The chain links TRBV10-3 to TRBJ1-2; D call uncertain. The CDR3 has 13 amino acids. V lost 6 bases and J 2 bases, leaving 10 bases between the germline ends. The V gene's germline CDR1 is ENHRY and CDR2 SYGVKD. CDR3 in amino acids: CAIREQQNYGYTF. CDR3 bases: TGTGCCATCAGAGAACAGCAAAACTATGGCTACACCTTC.

The chain joins TRBV15 to TRBJ1-2; D ambiguous. The CDR3 is made up of 13 amino acids. V gave up 0 bases and J gave up 2 bases, with 4 bases separating them. Germline V gene sequence: CDR1 LNHNV, CDR2 YYDKDF (reference sequence). The CDR3 region has the DNA TGTGCCACCAGCAGAGATGTAAACTATGGCTACACCTTC. Its protein product is CATSRDVNYGYTF.

The rearrangement joins TRBV5-5 to TRBJ1-6, with D possibly TRBD1 on 5 matching bases. The CDR3 runs to 14 residues. V was cut by 7 bases and J by 6 bases, with 14 bases left in between. Germline CDR1 SGHKS, CDR2 YYEKEE (reference sequence). The CDR3 DNA reads as TGTGCCAGCCGACGGGGCCTCCTTAATTCACCCCTCCACTTT. Its protein is CASRRGLLNSPLHF.

The rearrangement uses TRBV11-1 and TRBJ2-3, with no clear D. V shed 2 bases and J shed 5 bases, with 8 bases lying between them. There are 13 residues in the CDR3. In germline, CDR1 is SGHAT, CDR2 FQDESV (reference sequence). CDR3 coding DNA: TGTGCCAGCAGCTTAATCCTCCTAGATACGCAGTATTTT. This sequence encodes CASSLILLDTQYF.

The gene calls are TRBV5-5 and TRBJ1-1, with a possible D match to TRBD1 (5 bases). V lost 1 base and J lost 5, with 15 bases in between. The CDR3 sequence is 15 residues long. CDR1 SGHKS and CDR2 YYEKEE come from the germline V gene (reference sequence). CDR3 bases: TGTGCCAGCAGCTTGTCTGGGGAGGGGTCTACTGAAGCTTTCTTT. Its protein is CASSLSGEGSTEAFF.

The CDR3 DNA is TGTGCCAGCAGCTCCGACACCGGAAACACCATATATTTT. Translating it yields CASSSDTGNTIYF. The chain carries TRBV11-3 and TRBJ1-3; D is unresolved. Germline loops: CDR1 SGHNT, CDR2 YENEEA. Trimming took off 4 bases at V and 4 bases at J, with 8 bases between the two ends. The CDR3 loop spans 13 amino acids.

V gene TRBV5-1 combines with J gene TRBJ1-5; D is unclear. This CDR3 contains 13 residues. Germline-derived CDR1 and CDR2 are SGHRS and YFSETQ. Trimming left V 5 bases short and J 9 bases short, with 15 bases between. Here the CDR3 reads CASSYELYGPQHF. In DNA, the CDR3 is TGCGCCAGCAGTTATGAGCTTTATGGGCCCCAGCATTTT. Drawing the rest from reference TRBV5-1 and TRBJ1-5, the complete variable domain is KAGVTQTPRYLIKTRGQQVTLSCSPISGHRSVSWYQQTPGQGLQFLFEYFSETQRNKGNFPGRFSGRQFSNSRSEMNVSTLELGDSALYLCASSYELYGPQHFGDGTRLSIL.

V gene TRBV4-3 combines with J gene TRBJ2-3; D possibly corresponds to TRBD1 (6 bases). This CDR3 has 15 amino acids. V gave up 3 bases and J gave up 3 bases, with 13 bases separating them. CDR1 is LGHNA, CDR2 YSLEER, per germline. The CDR3 is CASSQRQVGTDTQYF. The CDR3 DNA is TGCGCCAGCAGCCAGCGACAGGTTGGGACAGATACGCAGTATTTT.

The chain couples TRBV5-1 to TRBJ1-6; D is unresolved. Germline CDR1 reads SGHRS; CDR2 reads YFSETQ. The CDR3 is 16 residues long. V lost 7 bases and J lost 5, with 19 bases in between. The CDR3 here is CASAKTEGGDNSPLHF. The CDR3, as DNA: TGCGCCAGCGCGAAGACCGAGGGAGGCGATAATTCACCCCTCCACTTT.

The J gene is TRBJ2-1, the V gene TRBV15; 7 positions agree with TRBD2. After removal of 6 bases from V and 4 bases from J, the junction contained 3 bases not matched to a gene. Germline V CDR1 and CDR2: LNHNV, YYDKDF (reference sequence). This CDR3 spans 13 amino acids. CDR3 DNA: TGTGCCACCAGTGTCGGGGGGTACAATGAGCAGTTCTTC. As protein: CATSVGGYNEQFF.

This clone was seen just once. This chain joins TRBV6-4 and TRBJ2-5; possibly TRBD2 for D (6 bases). CDR3 size: 15 residues. Germline CDR1 and CDR2: MRHNA and SNTAGT. Trimming removed 0 bases at V and 3 bases at J, with 11 bases between. The CDR3 DNA follows: TGTGCCAGCAGTGACTCGGAGGGATTGAAAGAGACCCAGTACTTC. It yields the protein CASSDSEGLKETQYF.

The chain employs TRBV5-4 and TRBJ2-5; the D gene is possibly TRBD1 (5 bases). The length of the CDR3 is 13 residues. CDR1 and CDR2 from the germline V gene are SGHNT and YYREEE (reference sequence). Trimming took 4 bases from V and 4 from J, leaving 11 bases between them. In DNA form, the CDR3 reads TGTGCCAGCAGCGTCAGGGTGCGAGAGACCCAGTACTTC. The encoded protein is CASSVRVRETQYF.

The genes are TRBV29-1 and TRBJ1-1; 9 positions match TRBD1. CDR3 length: 15 residues. The V gene's germline CDR1 is SQVTM and CDR2 ANQGSEA. The V segment lost 4 bases and the J segment 0 bases; nucleotides outside the gene matches: 6. This chain's CDR3 is CSVGPGQGMNTEAFF. The CDR3 DNA reads TGCAGCGTTGGTCCGGGACAGGGTATGAACACTGAAGCTTTCTTT.

The chain couples TRBV4-2 to TRBJ1-2; the D is unclear. Germline loops: CDR1 LGHNA, CDR2 YNFKEQ. The CDR3 consists of 15 residues. V shed 0 bases and J shed 8 bases, with 16 bases lying between them. CDR3 sequence (DNA): TGTGCCAGCAGCCAAGACTCGACATGGGTCAGGGGCTACACCTTC. It encodes CASSQDSTWVRGYTF.

V usage is TRBV5-1 and J usage is TRBJ2-7; 7 bases are shared with TRBD2. Unmatched junction bases numbered 9, after V lost 7 bases and J lost 2 bases. The CDR3 has 14 residues. Germline loops: CDR1 SGHRS, CDR2 YFSETQ. CDR3 in amino acids: CASCPGGGPYEQYF. The CDR3 coding sequence is TGCGCCAGCTGTCCTGGGGGGGGACCCTACGAGCAGTACTTC.

This clone has just one count. V gene TRBV11-2 combines with J gene TRBJ1-3, with 9 bases matching TRBD1. CDR3 length: 15 amino acids. The ends lost 3 bases at V and 4 bases at J; junction bases unmatched: 4. Germline V gene lookup returns CDR1 SGHAT and CDR2 FQNNGV. The CDR3 DNA is TGTGCCAGCAGCTTTTACAGGGGGCCCGGAAACACCATATATTTT. Translation: CASSFYRGPGNTIYF.

The chain links TRBV2 to TRBJ1-5; TRBD1 is a possible D gene (5 bases). CDR1 SNHLY and CDR2 FYNNEI come from the germline V gene. The CDR3 totals 13 residues. V lost 3 bases and J lost 4, with 7 bases in between. The CDR3 DNA is TGTGCCAGCAGTGACGAGGGGAATCAGCCCCAGCATTTT. Translated: CASSDEGNQPQHF. The variable domain in full, with the rest retrieved from reference TRBV2 and TRBJ1-5, is EPEVTQTPSHQVTQMGQEVILRCVPISNHLYFYWYRQILGQKVEFLVSFYNNEISEKSEIFDDQFSVERPDGSNFTLKIRSTKLEDSAMYFCASSDEGNQPQHFGDGTRLSIL.

The V and J genes are TRBV27 and TRBJ1-1; 9 nucleotides match TRBD1. The CDR3 runs to 15 residues. Germline loops: CDR1 MNHEY, CDR2 SMNVEV (reference sequence). With V trimmed by 1 base and J by 4 bases, 4 bases remained unmatched. Here the CDR3 reads CASSLFGTGSTEAFF. The DNA for the CDR3 is TGTGCCAGCAGTTTATTCGGGACAGGGAGCACTGAAGCTTTCTTT.

V usage is TRBV6-5 and J usage is TRBJ2-7; 7 nucleotides match TRBD1. CDR1 is MNHEY and CDR2 is SVGAGI in the germline V gene. The CDR3 spans 16 residues. After removal of 4 bases from V and 2 bases from J, the junction contained 11 bases not matched to a gene. CDR3 sequence (DNA): TGTGCCAGCAGTTCGGGCGGTTGGGACAGAACCTACGAGCAGTACTTC. Amino acids: CASSSGGWDRTYEQYF.

Only a few counts were recorded for this clone. This chain connects TRBV7-9 to TRBJ1-6, with 9 bases identical to TRBD1. With V trimmed by 1 base and J by 9 bases, 7 bases remained unmatched. CDR1 is SEHNR, CDR2 FQNEAQ, per germline (reference sequence). This CDR3 has 16 amino acids. The DNA for the CDR3 is TGTGCCAGCAGCTTAGGTCCGGGACAGGGCTTTTCACCCCTCCACTTT. Its translation: CASSLGPGQGFSPLHF.